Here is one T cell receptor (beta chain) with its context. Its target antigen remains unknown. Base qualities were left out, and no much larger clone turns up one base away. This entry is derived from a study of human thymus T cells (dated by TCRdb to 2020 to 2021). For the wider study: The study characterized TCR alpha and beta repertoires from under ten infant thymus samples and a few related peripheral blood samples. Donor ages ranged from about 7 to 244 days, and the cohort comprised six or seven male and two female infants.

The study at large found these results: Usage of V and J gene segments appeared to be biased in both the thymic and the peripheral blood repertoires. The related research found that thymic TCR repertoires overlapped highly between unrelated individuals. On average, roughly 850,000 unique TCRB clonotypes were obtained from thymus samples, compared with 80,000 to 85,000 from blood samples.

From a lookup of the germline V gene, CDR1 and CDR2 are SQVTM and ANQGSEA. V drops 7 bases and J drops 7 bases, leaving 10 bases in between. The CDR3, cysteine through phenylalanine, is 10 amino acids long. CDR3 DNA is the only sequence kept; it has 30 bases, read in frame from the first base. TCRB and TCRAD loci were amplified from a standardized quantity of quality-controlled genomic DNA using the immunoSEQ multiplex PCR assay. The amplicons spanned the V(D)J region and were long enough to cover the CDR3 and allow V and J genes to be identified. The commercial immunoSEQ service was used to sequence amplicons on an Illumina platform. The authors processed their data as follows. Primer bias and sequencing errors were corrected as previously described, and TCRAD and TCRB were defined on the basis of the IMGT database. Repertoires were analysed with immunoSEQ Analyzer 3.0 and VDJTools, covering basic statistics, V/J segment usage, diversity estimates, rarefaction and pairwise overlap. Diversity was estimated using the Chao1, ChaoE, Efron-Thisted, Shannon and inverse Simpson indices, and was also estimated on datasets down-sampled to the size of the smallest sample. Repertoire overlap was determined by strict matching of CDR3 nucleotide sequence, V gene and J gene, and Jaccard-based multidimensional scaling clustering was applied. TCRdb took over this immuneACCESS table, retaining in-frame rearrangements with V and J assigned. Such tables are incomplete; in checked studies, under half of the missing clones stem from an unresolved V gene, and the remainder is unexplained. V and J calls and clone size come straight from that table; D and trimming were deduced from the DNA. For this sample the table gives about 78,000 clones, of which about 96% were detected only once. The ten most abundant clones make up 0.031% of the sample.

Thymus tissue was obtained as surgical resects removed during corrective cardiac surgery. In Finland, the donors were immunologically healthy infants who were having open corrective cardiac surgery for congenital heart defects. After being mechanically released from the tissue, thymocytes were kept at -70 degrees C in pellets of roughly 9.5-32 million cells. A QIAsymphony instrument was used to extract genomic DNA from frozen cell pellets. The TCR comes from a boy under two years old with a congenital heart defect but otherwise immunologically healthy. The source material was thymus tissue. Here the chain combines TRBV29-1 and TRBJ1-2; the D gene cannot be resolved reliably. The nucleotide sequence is TGCAGCGCTGACAACGTTGGCTACACCTTC. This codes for CSADNVGYTF.